This T cell receptor (beta chain) was captured by sequencing in a study of blood T cell repertoires in COVID-19. V was clipped by 6 bases and J by 3 bases; unmatched bases: 9. This CDR3 comprises 15 residues. Germline CDR1 is KGHSH and CDR2 is LQKENI. Clones were sequenced by immunoSEQ multiplex PCR, and TCRdb holds only the in-frame ones, with some missing. Among 150,000 to 200,000 clones listed, 75% to 90% were seen once. The TCR sequence derives from a man between 70 and 80 years old with active or convalescent COVID-19. This chain links TRBV18 with TRBJ2-7; TRBD1 matches 9 bases. Sequencing was done on a sample of peripheral blood. The CDR3: CASSRDRGTLYEQYF. In DNA form, the CDR3 reads TGTGCCAGCTCGCGAGACAGGGGGACCCTCTACGAGCAGTACTTC.